The T cell receptor beta chain under discussion was sequenced for a study of blood T cell repertoires in COVID-19. Study overall: PBMCs, B-cell-depleted T cells, or T cells were the source of the cDNA or gDNA that made up the material.

Looked up from germline, CDR1 is SGHDT and CDR2 is YYEEEE. CDR3 length equals 16 residues. V dropped 1 base and J dropped 5; count of bases not matched to a gene: 8. TCRdb's table, derived via immunoSEQ multiplex PCR, lists solely in-frame clones and lacks some. The repertoire consists of a few hundred thousand clones, with 70% to 90% occurring once and the leading ten covering approximately 2%. J is TRBJ1-5 and V is TRBV5-6; the match to TRBD1 covers 8 bases. The TCR comes from a man aged 25-40 years with active or convalescent COVID-19. The sequencing input was peripheral blood. The CDR3 region is CASSLTRGPTYQPQHF. CDR3 coding DNA: TGTGCCAGCAGCTTGACCAGGGGGCCAACCTATCAGCCCCAGCATTTT. The full variable domain, rest sourced from reference TRBV5-6 and TRBJ1-5, is DAGVTQSPTHLIKTRGQQVTLRCSPKSGHDTVSWYQQALGQGPQFIFQYYEEEERQRGNFPDRFSGHQFPNYSSELNVNALLLGDSALYLCASSLTRGPTYQPQHFGDGTRLSIL.